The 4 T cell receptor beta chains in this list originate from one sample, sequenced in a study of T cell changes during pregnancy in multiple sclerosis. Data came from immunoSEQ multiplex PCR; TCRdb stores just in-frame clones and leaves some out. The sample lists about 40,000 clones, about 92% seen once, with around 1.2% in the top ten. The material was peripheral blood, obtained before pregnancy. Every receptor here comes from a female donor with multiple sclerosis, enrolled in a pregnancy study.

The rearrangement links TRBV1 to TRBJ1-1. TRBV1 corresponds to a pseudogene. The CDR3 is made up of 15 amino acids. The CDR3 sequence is CTSSQASKELAEAFF. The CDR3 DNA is TGCACCAGCAGCCAAGCGTCTAAGGAGTTAGCTGAAGCTTTCTTT.

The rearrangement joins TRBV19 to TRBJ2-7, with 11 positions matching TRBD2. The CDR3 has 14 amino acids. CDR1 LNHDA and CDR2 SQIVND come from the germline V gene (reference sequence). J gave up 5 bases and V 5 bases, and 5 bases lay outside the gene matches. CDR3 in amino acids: CASSLLAGVDEQYF. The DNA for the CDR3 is TGTGCCAGTAGTTTACTAGCGGGAGTGGACGAGCAGTACTTC.

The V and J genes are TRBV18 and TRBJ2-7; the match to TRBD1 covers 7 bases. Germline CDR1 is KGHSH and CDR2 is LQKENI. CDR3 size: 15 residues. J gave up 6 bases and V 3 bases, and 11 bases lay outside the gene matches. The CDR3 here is CASSPSQGDGAEQYF. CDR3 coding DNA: TGTGCCAGCTCACCCTCCCAGGGGGACGGCGCCGAGCAGTACTTC.

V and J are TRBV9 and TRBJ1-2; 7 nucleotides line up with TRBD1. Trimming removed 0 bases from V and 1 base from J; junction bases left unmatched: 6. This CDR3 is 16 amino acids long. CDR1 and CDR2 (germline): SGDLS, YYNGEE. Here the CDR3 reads CASSVGLQGRNYGYTF. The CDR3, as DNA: TGTGCCAGCAGCGTAGGTTTACAGGGGCGTAACTATGGCTACACCTTC.